These 23 T cell receptor beta chains originate from one sample sequenced in a study of OX40 agonist ivuxolimab in advanced cancers. Some clones are missing from TCRdb's copy, which holds only in-frame ones; the method was immunoSEQ multiplex PCR. The sample includes roughly 68,000 clones, approximately 83% of them seen just once. The input for sequencing was CD4+ or CD8+ T cells sorted from blood, taken in a trial of the OX40 agonist ivuxolimab. The receptors shown here come from an adult with an advanced solid tumor such as melanoma, head and neck, liver or kidney cancer.

This clone was seen a single time. CDR3 region: CASSQGGARITEAFF. The CDR3, as DNA: TGTGCCAGCAGTCAGGGGGGGGCGCGGATCACTGAAGCTTTCTTT. The chain is built from TRBV28 and TRBJ1-1; 7 bases fit TRBD1. The CDR3 consists of 15 residues. V was pared by 5 bases and J by 4 bases, with 10 bases of the junction left unmatched. Germline V gives CDR1 MDHEN, CDR2 SYDVKM.

This clone came up a few times. The chain is built from TRBV7-8 and TRBJ2-3; tentatively, D is TRBD1 (8 bases). Trimming cost V 5 bases and J 7 bases, with 22 bases left between them. CDR3 size: 16 residues. Germline loops: CDR1 SGHVS, CDR2 FQNEAQ. This CDR3 reads CASSPTGDRGGYTQYF. The CDR3 coding sequence is TGTGCCAGCAGCCCAACCGGTGACAGGGGAGGGTATACGCAGTATTTT.

The chain recombines TRBV5-1 with TRBJ2-7; perhaps TRBD1 as D (6 bases). CDR1 and CDR2 (germline): SGHRS, YFSETQ. V lost 0 bases, J lost 0 bases, and 10 bases lay in between. The CDR3 runs 15 residues. The CDR3 DNA sequence: TGCGCCAGCAGCTTGGGGACAGAAGGCTCCTACGAGCAGTACTTC. It yields the protein CASSLGTEGSYEQYF.

The J gene is TRBJ1-6, the V gene TRBV19; 7 positions match TRBD1. The CDR3 runs to 14 residues. Germline V lookup: CDR1 LNHDA, CDR2 SQIVND (reference sequence). V lost 3 bases to trimming and J lost 8 bases; unmatched junction nucleotides: 4. CDR3 bases: TGTGCCAGTAGTATTGTCAGGGGGGATTCACCCCTCCACTTT. This gives the protein CASSIVRGDSPLHF.

The sample holds one count of this clone. The chain employs TRBV7-9 and TRBJ1-1, with TRBD1 matching over 10 bases. This CDR3 has 17 residues. V was pared by 5 bases and J by 0 bases, with 9 bases of the junction left unmatched. Germline V gene data show CDR1 as SEHNR and CDR2 as FQNEAQ (reference sequence). The CDR3 spells CASSRDRGLPMNTEAFF. CDR3 DNA sequence: TGTGCCAGCAGCCGAGACAGGGGGCTCCCGATGAACACTGAAGCTTTCTTT.

The chain combines TRBV29-1 with TRBJ1-1, with D tentatively TRBD1 (6 bases). Germline values: CDR1 SQVTM, CDR2 ANQGSEA. Trimming shortened V by 4 bases and J by 8 bases, and 11 bases separated the two germline ends. The CDR3 length is 11 residues. Here the CDR3 reads CSVAEGGEAFF. The CDR3 coding sequence is TGCAGCGTTGCGGAGGGGGGGGAAGCTTTCTTT.

The chain uses TRBV5-6 and TRBJ2-5; D possibly uses TRBD1 or TRBD2 (5 bases each). Trimming removed 2 bases from V and 5 bases from J, with 10 bases in between. CDR3 length: 13 amino acids. Germline CDR1 SGHDT, CDR2 YYEEEE. CDR3 sequence (DNA): TGTGCCAGCAGCTTTGTCGGGGCGGAGACCCAGTACTTC. Protein product: CASSFVGAETQYF.

The genes are TRBV19 and TRBJ2-3; TRBD1 matches 7 bases. Germline assignment: CDR1 LNHDA and CDR2 SQIVND (reference sequence). The CDR3 spans 14 residues. Unmatched junction bases numbered 7, after V lost 6 bases and J lost 4 bases. CDR3 bases: TGTGCCAGTAGAGGCGCGACAGGGCCAGATACGCAGTATTTT. Amino acids: CASRGATGPDTQYF.

The J gene is TRBJ1-5, the V gene TRBV6-5, with unresolved D. The V gene lost 4 bases and the J gene lost 6 bases, with 16 bases spanning the gap. This CDR3 has 15 amino acids. Germline lookup yields CDR1 MNHEY and CDR2 SVGAGI. The chain's CDR3 is CASSSDFWGSQPQHF. The CDR3 DNA reads TGTGCCAGCAGTTCGGACTTTTGGGGAAGTCAGCCCCAGCATTTT.

The sample holds a few counts of this clone. The CDR3 sequence: CASSSRTGTAQPQHF. Here the CDR3 DNA reads TGTGCCAGCTCTTCCCGGACAGGGACGGCTCAGCCCCAGCATTTT. V and J are TRBV18 and TRBJ1-5, with TRBD1 matching 8 bases. J lost 6 bases, V lost 6 bases, and 10 bases had no gene match. Germline V gives CDR1 KGHSH, CDR2 LQKENI. The CDR3 spans 15 residues.

The chain uses TRBV6-1 and TRBJ2-3, with D perhaps TRBD2 (5 bases). V shed 6 bases and J shed 5 bases, with 15 bases lying between them. Germline V CDR1 and CDR2: MNHNS, SASEGT. The CDR3 sequence is 14 residues long. The CDR3 spells CASRRDRFLDTQYF. For the CDR3, the DNA is TGTGCCAGCAGGAGGGATCGATTTCTAGATACGCAGTATTTT.

The chain combines TRBV5-1 with TRBJ1-6; D is uncertain. The germline V gene has CDR1 SGHRS and CDR2 YFSETQ. The CDR3 is made up of 15 amino acids. V was cut by 1 base and J by 4 bases, with 9 bases left in between. The CDR3 reads CASSLWRQYNSPLHF. The CDR3 bases are TGCGCCAGCAGCTTGTGGCGGCAATATAATTCACCCCTCCACTTT.

The J gene is TRBJ2-5, the V gene TRBV27; D is perhaps TRBD2 (7 bases). CDR1 is MNHEY and CDR2 is SMNVEV in the germline V gene (reference sequence). V was clipped by 7 bases and J by 1 base, with 19 bases between them. The CDR3 spans 16 residues. CDR3 DNA: TGTGCCAGCAACTCTGGGCGTCGGGGGGCCCAAGAGACCCAGTACTTC. This codes for CASNSGRRGAQETQYF.

The rearrangement joins TRBV19 to TRBJ2-3; D is unresolved. Deletions cut 3 bases from V and 0 bases from J, with 13 bases between. The CDR3 loop spans 16 amino acids. Germline V gene data show CDR1 as LNHDA and CDR2 as SQIVND (reference sequence). For the CDR3, the DNA is TGTGCCAGTAGTATTCCCGAGAGGTTAAGCACAGATACGCAGTATTTT. Translating gives CASSIPERLSTDTQYF.

The chain combines TRBV4-1 with TRBJ1-3; perhaps TRBD1 as D (5 bases). Germline V gives CDR1 MGHRA, CDR2 YSYEKL. Trimming left V 0 bases short and J 4 bases short, with 13 bases between. The CDR3 runs to 16 residues. The CDR3 region is CASSQDEGATGNTIYF. The CDR3 bases are TGCGCCAGCAGCCAAGACGAAGGGGCCACCGGAAACACCATATATTTT.

J is TRBJ2-1 and V is TRBV5-1; maybe TRBD1 (5 bases). The germline CDR1 and CDR2 sequences are SGHRS and YFSETQ. The ends were cut back, 4 bases at V and 8 bases at J, with 19 bases in the middle. The CDR3 has 15 residues. The CDR3, as DNA: TGCGCCAGCAGCCGAGCGCCGACAGAGTCGGATGAGCAGTTCTTC. Amino acid sequence: CASSRAPTESDEQFF.

The chain carries TRBV10-3 and TRBJ2-3; the match to TRBD2 covers 9 bases. J gave up 4 bases and V 0 bases, and 5 bases lay outside the gene matches. Germline CDR1 reads ENHRY; CDR2 reads SYGVKD. The CDR3 spans 16 residues. The CDR3, as DNA: TGTGCCATCAGTGAGTCCCCTAGCGGGGTGGCAGATACGCAGTATTTT. Protein sequence: CAISESPSGVADTQYF.

The rearrangement joins TRBV11-2 to TRBJ2-6; either TRBD1 or TRBD2 may fit D (5 bases each). Germline assignment: CDR1 SGHAT and CDR2 FQNNGV. V dropped 3 bases and J dropped 0 bases, with 15 bases sitting between them. This CDR3 comprises 18 residues. CDR3 DNA: TGTGCCAGCAGCTTCGCAGGGAGTCCCCTCTCTGGGGCCAACGTCCTGACTTTC. Encoded protein: CASSFAGSPLSGANVLTF.

The chain employs TRBV29-1 and TRBJ2-5, with 8 bases identical to TRBD1. CDR3 size: 13 residues. Germline V lookup: CDR1 SQVTM, CDR2 ANQGSEA. The trim removed 4 bases at V and 5 bases at J, leaving 6 bases unmatched. Written as DNA, the CDR3 is TGCAGCGTTGGACAGGGGTTTCAGGAGACCCAGTACTTC. It codes for CSVGQGFQETQYF. The variable domain in full, with the rest retrieved from reference TRBV29-1 and TRBJ2-5, is SAVISQKPSRDICQRGTSLTIQCQVDSQVTMMFWYRQQPGQSLTLIATANQGSEATYESGFVIDKFPISRPNLTFSTLTVSNMSPEDSSIYLCSVGQGFQETQYFGPGTRLLVL.

The chain employs TRBV18 and TRBJ1-4, with a weak D call TRBD1 (5 bases). The germline V gene has CDR1 KGHSH and CDR2 LQKENI. The CDR3 length is 16 residues. Trimming took 1 base from V and 0 from J, leaving 9 bases between them. This chain's CDR3 is CASSPRGTTTNEKLFF. The CDR3 coding sequence is TGTGCCAGCTCACCACGGGGGACGACAACTAATGAAAAACTGTTTTTT.

This clone came up once. The genes are TRBV6-1 and TRBJ2-4; D unclear. Trimming shortened V by 4 bases and J by 0 bases, and 10 bases separated the two germline ends. Germline V gene sequence: CDR1 MNHNS, CDR2 SASEGT. The CDR3 runs to 15 residues. CDR3 sequence (DNA): TGTGCCAGCAGTGGACGAGAACTAGCCAAAAACATTCAGTACTTC. The encoded protein is CASSGRELAKNIQYF.

This clone was seen more than once but under ten times. V usage is TRBV5-1 and J usage is TRBJ1-1, with 10 nucleotides matching TRBD1. The J segment lost 4 bases and the V segment lost 2 bases, leaving 5 bases of the junction unmatched. This CDR3 is 15 amino acids long. The V gene's germline CDR1 is SGHRS and CDR2 YFSETQ. The CDR3 loop is CASSLGTGASTEAFF. CDR3 DNA: TGCGCCAGCAGCTTAGGGACAGGGGCGAGCACTGAAGCTTTCTTT.

The chain carries TRBV2 and TRBJ2-7; D is unclear. In germline, CDR1 is SNHLY, CDR2 FYNNEI. The V gene lost 1 base and the J gene lost 2 bases, with 9 bases spanning the gap. The CDR3 runs to 14 residues. In DNA form, the CDR3 reads TGTGCCAGCAGTGAAGTTGGGGTCACCTACGAGCAGTACTTC. It yields the protein CASSEVGVTYEQYF.